The clone carrying this T cell receptor beta chain occurred a few times. By way of CD45RO/CCR7/CD25/CD127/CD95/CD27, the CD4+ regulatory, stem cell-like memory, central memory and naive cells were sorted. These data are taken from a study of beta chain features in type 1 diabetes. Expressed TCRB transcripts got sequenced, as all isolated RNA was reverse transcribed. For naive, central memory and regulatory T cell samples, reads averaged around 3.6 million. This table comes from immunoSEQ multiplex PCR, and its TCRdb copy is limited to in-frame clones, with some not included. The table shows roughly 140,000 clones, with around 10% occurring only once. Germline V gene sequence: CDR1 SGHDT, CDR2 YYEEEE. V lost 4 bases, J lost 4 bases, and 15 bases lay in between. CDR3 size: 16 residues.

The rearrangement uses TRBV5-6 and TRBJ1-6; D call uncertain. The TCR comes from a man aged 18 to 30 in good health. The sequencing sample was made of central memory CD4+ T cells from blood. The CDR3 DNA follows: TGTGCCAGCAGCAGCTCGAATGGACGGTATAATTCACCCCTCCACTTT. The encoded protein is CASSSSNGRYNSPLHF.